This entry is about one T cell receptor (beta chain). What antigen it recognizes has not been identified. Per-nucleotide qualities are absent, and no much larger clonotype sits a single base away. The CDR3 regions of human TCRbeta chains were analyzed by immunosequencing. As for the authors' bioinformatics: Repertoire TCRs were matched against a reference library of SARS-CoV-2-specific TCRs generated with the MIRA antigen-specificity platform. Breadth was defined as the fraction of unique TCRs that were SARS-CoV-2-associated, and depth was defined as the fraction of total T cells that were SARS-CoV-2-associated. Each spike-specific TCR was assigned to its reactive spike region and to a CD4 or CD8 class using the MIRA data. Log10-transformed breadth and depth values were compared by one-way ANOVA with Sidak's multiple comparisons tests. TCRdb limited this immuneACCESS table to in-frame rearrangements with V and J called. A share of clones is missing; checked studies link under half to unresolved V genes, and the rest is unexplained. That table is the source of V, J and clone size, and D and trimming were worked out from the DNA. The sample profile shows 200,000 to 250,000 clones; 94% of them were found once. The ten largest clones represent around 1.8% of the sample.

The CDR3 runs 14 residues from the cysteine to the phenylalanine. The sequence is cut down to CDR3 DNA, 42 bases in frame from base 1. The junction shows trimming of 0 bases on V and 7 bases on J, plus 9 bases between the germline ends. CDR1 SGHTA and CDR2 FQGNSA were looked up in the germline V gene. The record originates from a study of T cell responses to AZD1222 COVID-19 vaccine (dated by TCRdb to the early 2020s). Regarding the research as a whole: TCR sequencing covered 230 to 250 trial participants: 207 given two doses of AZD1222 and 26 given two doses of MenACWY control vaccine. Enrollment into the trials was organized by age into subgroups of 18-55, 56-69 and 70-plus years, and those subgroups contained about 160, 30 and 59 TCR-sequenced participants, respectively.

The sample's time point label is to be understood as: about 28 days (+/-7) after the second vaccine dose. The treatment or condition label, read with the paper, signifies: meningococcal conjugate vaccine given as trial control. Samples from vaccinated people were obtained from the UK trials COV001 and COV002, which included a single-blind randomized controlled phase 2/3 trial of AZD1222 (ChAdOx1 nCoV-19) in healthy adults. Trial participant PBMC samples were collected at day 0 and day 28 after the second dose for TCRbeta chain sequencing. On the study overall, not on this receptor specifically: Most participants were white British and females outnumbered males, and the authors suggested that clonal diversity may have been underestimated. In the small 56-69-year group, the increase in depth fell short of significance, most likely because of low power. Conclusions about previously exposed vaccinees are limited because only a handful of AZD1222 recipients were SARS-CoV-2 seropositive at baseline. Because no day 14 peak-response samples were available, repertoires were characterized only after the peak T cell response. Reportedly, almost half of the unique spike-specific TCRs recognized epitopes lying outside the regions that are mutated in the B.1.351 and B.1.1.7 variants. A significant rise in spike-specific TCR breadth and depth was observed after two AZD1222 doses relative to day 0 and relative to MenACWY recipients. Vaccine-associated CD4 TCRs spanned the whole spike protein, with dominant responses in regions 160-218 and 743-854.

The chain uses TRBV7-2 and TRBJ2-2; the D gene is not confidently resolved. The specimen comprised peripheral blood, sampled 28 days after the second dose of the MenACWY control vaccine. The receptor's source is an adult who received the MenACWY meningococcal vaccine as a control. The encoded CDR3 is CASSLALGNGELFF. The sequenced DNA is TGTGCCAGCAGCTTAGCTCTGGGTAACGGGGAGCTGTTTTTT.